This T cell receptor beta chain was profiled in a study of CD8+ T cells in alopecia areata (dated by TCRdb to about 2018). For the study in its entirety: The treated patients took part in an open-label pilot trial in which moderate-to-severe alopecia areata was treated with oral tofacitinib at 5 to 10 mg twice daily. Tofacitinib was administered for 6 to 18 months, and 6 months of follow-up off drug were then conducted to assess delayed response and recurrence. High-throughput TCRbeta sequencing was used to examine T cell clonal expansion in alopecia areata in both the C3H/HeJ mouse model and human patients. Scalp tissue and sorted CD4+ and CD8+ peripheral blood T cells from patchy and totalis/universalis alopecia areata patients and from healthy controls were covered by human TCRbeta sequencing. Biopsies were taken from tofacitinib-treated patients at baseline and again at 4 and 24 weeks into treatment, and several of those patients also had a later scalp biopsy. Scalp clonality was compared across normal scalp (n=4), patchy alopecia areata scalp (n=8), and alopecia totalis/universalis scalp (n=8). RNA was extracted with the PAXgene miRNA kit for fixed scalp, the miRNeasy kit for PBMCs, and the RNeasy kit for mouse skin. Amplification of TCRbeta CDR3 regions was done by immunoSEQ multiplex PCR using 35 Vbeta forward primers and 13 Jbeta reverse primers.

Library preparation was by the immunoSEQ multiplex PCR assay. RNA was extracted from all samples and reverse transcribed into cDNA, which served as template for TCR sequencing. First-strand cDNA was synthesized with SuperScript III using a 2:1 mix of oligo-dT and random hexamers. A synthetic immune receptor repertoire was used to measure amplification bias, and any remaining bias was corrected computationally. As for the original processing: Raw reads were preprocessed to remove errors, and CDR3 was defined by IMGT conventions from the conserved cysteine to phenylalanine. Clonality was calculated as 1 minus Shannon entropy normalized by log2 of the number of productive unique TCRs. Whether each scalp clone was CD4 or CD8 was inferred by checking scalp TCRbeta sequences against the CD4 and CD8 repertoires from sorted blood. TCRdb took this table from immuneACCESS and kept in-frame rearrangements with V and J called. Such tables lack part of the clones; where checked against another copy, unresolved V genes explain under half of the gap, and the rest is unexplained. Clone size and V and J calls were adopted from that table, with D and trimming inferred from the DNA. The sample table records 150,000 to 200,000 clones; around 63% of these occur just once. The ten largest clones capture 1.5% to 2% of the sample.

This clone has more than one count but fewer than ten. Its target antigen remains unknown. Base qualities are not recorded, but no much larger clone differs from it by a single base. General study outcomes and caveats: Unlike mouse skin, which is dominated by gammadelta T cells, normal human skin has resident alphabeta T cells that are also sequenced, and this complicates analysis of the scalp TCR repertoire. Higher clonality and more expanded CD8+ clones were observed in lesional scalp than in normal scalp, particularly in alopecia totalis/universalis, a finding suggestive of antigenic drive. Shared TCR sequences between patients were less evident than in mice, which may be partly attributable to HLA diversity in the patient population.

Sample time point, as interpreted from the label and publication: baseline before oral tofacitinib. Lesional scalp punch biopsies and peripheral blood were obtained from alopecia areata patients. PBMCs were isolated by density centrifugation and stained for CD3, CD4 and CD8, after which CD4+ and CD8+ T cells were sorted on a FACSAria. The sequence derives from a human donor with alopecia areata. The material sequenced was CD4+ T cells sorted from blood, taken at week 0.

This receptor has the CDR3 CASSRGQGAPGELFF. In nucleotides, the sequence is TGTGCCAGCAGCCGGGGACAGGGGGCTCCCGGGGAGCTGTTTTTT. The rearrangement joined TRBV7-7 to TRBJ2-2; 12 bases in between match TRBD1. CDR1 and CDR2 (SSHAT, FNYEAQ) derive from the germline V gene (reference sequence). V is trimmed back by 5 bases and J by 6 bases, and the junction contains 4 bases that no gene match accounts for. The CDR3 measures 15 amino acids from cysteine to phenylalanine. Only the CDR3 part of the read is kept: 45 bases, read in frame from the first base.